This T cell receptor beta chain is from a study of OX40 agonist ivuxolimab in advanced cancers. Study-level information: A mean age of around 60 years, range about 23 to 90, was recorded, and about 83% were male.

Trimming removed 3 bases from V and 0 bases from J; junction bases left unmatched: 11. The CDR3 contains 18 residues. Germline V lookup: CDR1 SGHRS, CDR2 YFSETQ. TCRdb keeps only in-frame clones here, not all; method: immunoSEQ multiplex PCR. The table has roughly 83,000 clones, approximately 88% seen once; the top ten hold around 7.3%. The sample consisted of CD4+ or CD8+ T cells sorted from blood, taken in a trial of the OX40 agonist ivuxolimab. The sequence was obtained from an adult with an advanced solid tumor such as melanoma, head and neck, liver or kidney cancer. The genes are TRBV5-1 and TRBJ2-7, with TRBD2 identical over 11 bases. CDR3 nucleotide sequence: TGCGCCAGCAGCTACTACACCATGACTAGCGGGGACTCCTACGAGCAGTACTTC. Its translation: CASSYYTMTSGDSYEQYF.